This T cell receptor beta chain was sequenced for a study of CD8+ T cells in alopecia areata. Study context: In an open-label trial, patients got 5 to 10 mg tofacitinib twice daily. Study-wide results and caveats: Tofacitinib produced a significant decrease in scalp clonality and in expanded CD8+ clones among the top 100. In patients, TCRs were shared less clearly than in mice, and HLA may possibly be involved.

Sample treatment: oral pan-JAK inhibitor, 5-10 mg twice daily. Starting from PBMCs, sorting isolated CD4+ and CD8+ T cells. Following extraction, RNA underwent reverse transcription to cDNA, which served as the sequencing template. The protocol was immunoSEQ multiplex PCR, while the TCRdb copy is restricted to in-frame clones and leaves out a portion. The profile shows more than 150,000 clones, approximately 51% of them singletons. Germline-derived CDR1 and CDR2 are SNHLY and FYNNEI. J lost 4 bases, V lost 4 bases, and 13 bases had no gene match. The CDR3 runs 18 residues. A note on this clone: Its target is not known.

The material sequenced was CD8+ T cells sorted from blood, taken around week 54, from a patient treated with tofacitinib. The rearrangement links TRBV2 to TRBJ2-3; TRBD2 matches 11 bases. The sequence was obtained from a human donor with alopecia areata. As DNA, the CDR3 is TGTGCCAGCAGTGGCGTCCCTAGCGGGGGGCCAACGGCAGATACGCAGTATTTT. Translation: CASSGVPSGGPTADTQYF.